The source of this TCR beta chain is a study of CD8 T cells in Susac syndrome. Study as a whole: At blood draw, Susac syndrome patients were therapy-naive, on corticosteroids, or on intravenous immunoglobulin alone.

Reverse transcription of roughly 0.45 to 1 ug RNA was performed with random hexamers. Across 54 Vbeta and 13 Jbeta, immunoSEQ multiplex PCR amplified TCR beta CDR3. TCRdb re-derived calls from the immunoSEQ multiplex PCR reads in MiXCR, one entry per CDR3 protein. The table records 84,000 or so distinct CDR3 sequences, 90% to 97% of them present only once. Trimming removed 3 bases from V and 6 bases from J, with 11 bases in between. CDR3 length equals 13 residues. Germline-derived CDR1 and CDR2 are LGHNA and YSLEER. This rearrangement joins TRBV4-3 to TRBJ1-2, with D unresolved. Source material: CD8+ T cells from PBMCs. The TCR was taken from a human donor with Susac syndrome. This CDR3 reads CASSHSRRHGYTF. Written as DNA, the CDR3 is TGCGCCAGCAGCCACTCCCGCAGGCATGGCTACACCTTC.